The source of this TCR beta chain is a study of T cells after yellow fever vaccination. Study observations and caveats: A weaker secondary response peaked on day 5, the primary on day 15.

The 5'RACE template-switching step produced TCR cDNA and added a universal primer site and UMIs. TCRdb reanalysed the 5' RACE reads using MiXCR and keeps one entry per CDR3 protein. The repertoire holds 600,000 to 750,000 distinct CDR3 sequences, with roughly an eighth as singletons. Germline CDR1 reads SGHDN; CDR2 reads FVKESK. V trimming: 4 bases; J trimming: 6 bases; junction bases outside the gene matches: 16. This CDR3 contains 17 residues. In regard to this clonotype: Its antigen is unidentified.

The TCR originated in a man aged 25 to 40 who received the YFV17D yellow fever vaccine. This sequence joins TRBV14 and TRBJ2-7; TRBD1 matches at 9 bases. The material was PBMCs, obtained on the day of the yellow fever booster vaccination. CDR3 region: CASSRSQTGTGSSEQYF. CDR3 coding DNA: TGTGCCAGCAGCCGCTCTCAGACCGGGACAGGGTCTTCCGAGCAGTACTTC.